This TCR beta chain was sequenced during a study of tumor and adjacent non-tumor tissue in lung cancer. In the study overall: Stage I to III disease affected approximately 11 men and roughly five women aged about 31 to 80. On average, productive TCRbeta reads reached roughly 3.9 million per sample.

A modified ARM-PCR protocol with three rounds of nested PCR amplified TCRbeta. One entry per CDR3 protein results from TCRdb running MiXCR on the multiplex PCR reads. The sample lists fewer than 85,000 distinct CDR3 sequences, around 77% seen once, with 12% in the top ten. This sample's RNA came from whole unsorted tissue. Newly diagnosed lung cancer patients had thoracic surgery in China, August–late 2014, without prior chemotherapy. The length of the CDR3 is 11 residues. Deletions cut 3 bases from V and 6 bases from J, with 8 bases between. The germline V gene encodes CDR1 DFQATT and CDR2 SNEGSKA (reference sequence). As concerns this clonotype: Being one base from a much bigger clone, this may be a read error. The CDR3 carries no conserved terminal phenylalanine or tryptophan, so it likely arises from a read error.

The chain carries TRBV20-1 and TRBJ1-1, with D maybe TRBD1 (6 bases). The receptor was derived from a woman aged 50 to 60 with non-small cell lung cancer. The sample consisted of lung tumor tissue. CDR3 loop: CSASSGAEAFS. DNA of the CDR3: TGCAGTGCTAGTTCAGGGGCTGAAGCTTTCTCT.